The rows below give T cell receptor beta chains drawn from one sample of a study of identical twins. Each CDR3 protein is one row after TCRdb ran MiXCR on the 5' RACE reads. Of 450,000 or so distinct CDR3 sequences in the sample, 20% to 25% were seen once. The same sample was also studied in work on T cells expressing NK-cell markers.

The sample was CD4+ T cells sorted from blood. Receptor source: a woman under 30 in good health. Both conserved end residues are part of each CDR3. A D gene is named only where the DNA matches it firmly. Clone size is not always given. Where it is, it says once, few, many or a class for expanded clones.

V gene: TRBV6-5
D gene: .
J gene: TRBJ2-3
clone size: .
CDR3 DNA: TGTGCCAGCAGTTACCTAACCTTTGCAGATACGCAGTATTTT
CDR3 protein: CASSYLTFADTQYF

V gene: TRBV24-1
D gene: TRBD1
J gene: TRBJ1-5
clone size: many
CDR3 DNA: TGTGCCACCAGTGAGACAGGGCCCAACCAGCCCCAGCATTTT
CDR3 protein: CATSETGPNQPQHF

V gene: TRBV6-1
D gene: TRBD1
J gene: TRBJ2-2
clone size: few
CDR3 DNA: TGTGCCAGCAGGATACAGGGGACCGGGGAGCTGTTTTTT
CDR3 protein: CASRIQGTGELFF

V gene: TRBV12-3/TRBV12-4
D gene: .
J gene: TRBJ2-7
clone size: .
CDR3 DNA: TGTGCCAGCAGTCCAACAGGGGGGGACGAGCAGTACTTC
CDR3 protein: CASSPTGGDEQYF

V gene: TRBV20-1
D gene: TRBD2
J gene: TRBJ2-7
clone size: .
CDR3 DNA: TGCAGTGCCAAAGGACTAGTTGAGTACGACGAGCAGTACTTC
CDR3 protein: CSAKGLVEYDEQYF

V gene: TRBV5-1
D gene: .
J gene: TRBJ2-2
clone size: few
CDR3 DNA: TGCGCCAGCAGCTTTCGGGATGCCGGGGAGCTGTTTTTT
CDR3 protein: CASSFRDAGELFF

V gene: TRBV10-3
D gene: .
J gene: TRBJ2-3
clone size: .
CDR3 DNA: TGTGCCATCAGTGATTCTTCAGGGGCGGGAGATACGCAGTATTTT
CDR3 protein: CAISDSSGAGDTQYF

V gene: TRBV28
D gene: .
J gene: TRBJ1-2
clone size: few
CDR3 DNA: TGTGCCAGCAGTTTCTGGTCAGCCCAAGGGAGCACCTTC
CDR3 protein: CASSFWSAQGSTF

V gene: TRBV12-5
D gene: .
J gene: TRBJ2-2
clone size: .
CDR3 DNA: TGTGCTAGTGGACCCCACCGTGGGTTAGCCGGGGAGCTGTTTTTT
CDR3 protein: CASGPHRGLAGELFF

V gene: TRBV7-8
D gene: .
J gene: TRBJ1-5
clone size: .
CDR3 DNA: TGTGCCAGCAGCTTACCTGACACTTTAGATCAGCCCCAGCATTTT
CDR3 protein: CASSLPDTLDQPQHF